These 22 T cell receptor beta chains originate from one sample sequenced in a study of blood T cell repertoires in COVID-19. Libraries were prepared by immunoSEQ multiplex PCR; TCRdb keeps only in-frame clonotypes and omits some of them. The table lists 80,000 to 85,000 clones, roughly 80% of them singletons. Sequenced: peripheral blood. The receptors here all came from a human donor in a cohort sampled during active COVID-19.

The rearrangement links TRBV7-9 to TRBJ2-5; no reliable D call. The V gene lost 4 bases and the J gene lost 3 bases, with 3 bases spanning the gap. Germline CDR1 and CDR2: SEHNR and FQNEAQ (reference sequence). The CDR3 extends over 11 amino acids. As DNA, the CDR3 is TGTGCCAGCAGCTCCGAAGAGACCCAGTACTTC. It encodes CASSSEETQYF.

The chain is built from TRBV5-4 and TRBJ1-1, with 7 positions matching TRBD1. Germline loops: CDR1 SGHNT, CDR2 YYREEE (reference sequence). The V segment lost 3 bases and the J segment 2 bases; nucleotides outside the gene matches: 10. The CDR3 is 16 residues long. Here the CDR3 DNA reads TGTGCCAGCAGCTCAGACAGGGACGGGAGAAACACTGAAGCTTTCTTT. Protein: CASSSDRDGRNTEAFF.

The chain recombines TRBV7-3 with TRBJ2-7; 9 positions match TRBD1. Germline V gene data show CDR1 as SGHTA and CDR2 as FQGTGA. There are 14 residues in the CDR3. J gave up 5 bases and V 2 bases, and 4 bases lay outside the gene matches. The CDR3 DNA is TGTGCCAGCAGCTTAGGGGGACAGGGTAACGAGCAGTACTTC. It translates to CASSLGGQGNEQYF.

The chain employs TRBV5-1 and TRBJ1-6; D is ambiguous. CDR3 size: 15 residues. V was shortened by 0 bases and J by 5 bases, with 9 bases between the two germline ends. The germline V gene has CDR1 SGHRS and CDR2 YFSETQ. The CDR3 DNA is TGCGCCAGCAGCTTGGCGGGTCGGGATAATTCACCCCTCCACTTT. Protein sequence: CASSLAGRDNSPLHF.

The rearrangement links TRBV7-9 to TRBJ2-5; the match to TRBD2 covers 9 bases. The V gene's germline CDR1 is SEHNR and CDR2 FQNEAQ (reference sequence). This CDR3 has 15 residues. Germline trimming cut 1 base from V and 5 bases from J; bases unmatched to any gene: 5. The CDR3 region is CASSLVGGLAETQYF. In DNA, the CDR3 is TGTGCCAGCAGCTTAGTAGGGGGACTAGCTGAGACCCAGTACTTC.

DNA for the CDR3: TGTGCCACCACAAAAATCCGGGACACCATCTATGGCTACACCTTC. It is translated as CATTKIRDTIYGYTF. The chain employs TRBV28 and TRBJ1-2; D is possibly TRBD1 (6 bases). V was trimmed by 10 bases and J by 4 bases, leaving 22 bases between them. CDR3 length equals 15 residues. Germline V lookup: CDR1 MDHEN, CDR2 SYDVKM.

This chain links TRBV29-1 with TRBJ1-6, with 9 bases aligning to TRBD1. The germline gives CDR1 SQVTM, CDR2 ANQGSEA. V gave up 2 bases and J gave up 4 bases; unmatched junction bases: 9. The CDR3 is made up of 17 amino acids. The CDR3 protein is CSVEPQGQGGYNSPLHF. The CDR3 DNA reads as TGCAGCGTTGAACCTCAGGGACAGGGAGGGTATAATTCACCCCTCCACTTT.

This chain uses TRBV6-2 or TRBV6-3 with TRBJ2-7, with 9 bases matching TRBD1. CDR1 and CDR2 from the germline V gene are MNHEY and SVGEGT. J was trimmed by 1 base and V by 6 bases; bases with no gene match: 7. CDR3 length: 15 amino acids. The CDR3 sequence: CASSTGQGSSYEQYF. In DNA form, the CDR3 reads TGTGCCAGCAGCACCGGACAGGGGAGTTCCTACGAGCAGTACTTC.

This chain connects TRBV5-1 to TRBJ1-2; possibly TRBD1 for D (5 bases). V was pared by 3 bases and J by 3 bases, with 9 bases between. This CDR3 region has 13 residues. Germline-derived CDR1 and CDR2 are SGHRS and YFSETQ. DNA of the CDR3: TGCGCCAGCAGCTATGACAGCGACTATGGCTACACCTTC. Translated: CASSYDSDYGYTF.

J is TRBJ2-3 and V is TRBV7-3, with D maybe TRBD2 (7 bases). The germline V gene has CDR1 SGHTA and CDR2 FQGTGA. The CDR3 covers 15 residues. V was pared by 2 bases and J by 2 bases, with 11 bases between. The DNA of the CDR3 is TGTGCCAGCAGCTTAGGGGGGGCGGTCACAGATACGCAGTATTTT. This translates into CASSLGGAVTDTQYF.

CDR3 protein: CASSKSSRDRGLLSNQPQHF. In DNA, the CDR3 is TGTGCCAGCAGTAAATCCTCCCGGGACAGGGGGCTATTAAGCAATCAGCCCCAGCATTTT. The chain uses TRBV28 and TRBJ1-5; 12 bases match TRBD1. Germline assignment: CDR1 MDHEN and CDR2 SYDVKM. With V trimmed by 5 bases and J by 1 base, 15 bases remained unmatched. The CDR3 consists of 20 residues.

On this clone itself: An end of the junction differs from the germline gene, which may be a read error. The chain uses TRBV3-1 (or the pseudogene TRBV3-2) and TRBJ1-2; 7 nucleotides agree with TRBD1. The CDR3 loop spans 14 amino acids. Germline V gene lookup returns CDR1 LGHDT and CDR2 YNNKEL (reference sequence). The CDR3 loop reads CASSQDLPDRVTDF. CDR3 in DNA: TGTGCCAGCAGCCAAGATCTCCCCGACAGGGTAACCGACTTC.

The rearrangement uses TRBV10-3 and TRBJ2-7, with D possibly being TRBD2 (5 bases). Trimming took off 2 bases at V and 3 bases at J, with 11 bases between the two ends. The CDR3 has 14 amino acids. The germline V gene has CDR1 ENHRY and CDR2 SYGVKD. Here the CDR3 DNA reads TGTGCCATCAGTGAGCCTTCGGGGAACTACGAGCAGTACTTC. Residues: CAISEPSGNYEQYF.

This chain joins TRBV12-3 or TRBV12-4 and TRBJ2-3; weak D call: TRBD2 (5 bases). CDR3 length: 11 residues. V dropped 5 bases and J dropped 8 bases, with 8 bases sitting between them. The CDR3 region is CASSRLTTQYF. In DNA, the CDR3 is TGTGCCAGCAGTAGACTAACTACGCAGTATTTT.

The CDR3 nucleotides read TGCGCCAGCAGCTTGGGCGGACAGGGAGGCTCCTACGAGCAGTACTTC. Its protein is CASSLGGQGGSYEQYF. The chain employs TRBV5-1 and TRBJ2-7; TRBD1 agrees at 8 bases. Germline V gives CDR1 SGHRS, CDR2 YFSETQ. Trimming at V came to 0 bases and at J to 0 bases, leaving 5 bases not matched to a gene. The CDR3 runs to 16 residues.

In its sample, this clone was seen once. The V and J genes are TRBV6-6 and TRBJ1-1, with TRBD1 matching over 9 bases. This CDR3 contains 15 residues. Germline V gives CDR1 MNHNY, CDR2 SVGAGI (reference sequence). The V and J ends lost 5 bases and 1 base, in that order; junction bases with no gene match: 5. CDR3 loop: CASSLGQGWNTEAFF. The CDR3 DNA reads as TGTGCCAGCAGTCTAGGACAGGGGTGGAACACTGAAGCTTTCTTT.

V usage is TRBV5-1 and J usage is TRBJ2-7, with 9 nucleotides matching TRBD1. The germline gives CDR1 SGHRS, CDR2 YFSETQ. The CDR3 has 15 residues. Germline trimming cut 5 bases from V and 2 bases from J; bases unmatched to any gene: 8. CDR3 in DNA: TGCGCCAGCAGTGCGGGACAGGGAAATACCTACGAGCAGTACTTC. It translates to CASSAGQGNTYEQYF.

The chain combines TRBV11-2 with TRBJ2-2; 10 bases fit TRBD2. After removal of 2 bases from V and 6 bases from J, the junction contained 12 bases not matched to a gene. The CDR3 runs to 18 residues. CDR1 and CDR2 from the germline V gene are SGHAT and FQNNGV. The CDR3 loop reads CASSLSALAGFDAGELFF. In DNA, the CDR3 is TGTGCCAGCAGCTTATCGGCACTAGCGGGGTTTGACGCCGGGGAGCTGTTTTTT.

CDR3 sequence reads: CASSPPGLRGIKGNTIYF. The CDR3 DNA follows: TGTGCCAGCAGCCCCCCGGGACTCAGGGGGATTAAGGGAAACACCATATATTTT. The rearrangement uses TRBV7-8 and TRBJ1-3, with 7 nucleotides matching TRBD1. V trimming: 5 bases; J trimming: 4 bases; junction bases outside the gene matches: 17. This CDR3 has 18 residues. CDR1 and CDR2 (germline): SGHVS, FQNEAQ.

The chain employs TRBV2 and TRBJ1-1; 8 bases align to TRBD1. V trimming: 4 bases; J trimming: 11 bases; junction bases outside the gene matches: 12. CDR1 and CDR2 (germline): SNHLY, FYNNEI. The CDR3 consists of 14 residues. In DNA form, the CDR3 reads TGTGCCAGCAGTGGGGGGGTGGACAGGGTCGACGCTTTCTTT. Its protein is CASSGGVDRVDAFF.

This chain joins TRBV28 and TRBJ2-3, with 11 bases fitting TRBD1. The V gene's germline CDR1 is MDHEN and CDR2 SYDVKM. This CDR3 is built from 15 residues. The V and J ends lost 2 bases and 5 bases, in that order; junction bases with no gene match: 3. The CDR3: CASSLLGQGEDTQYF. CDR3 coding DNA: TGTGCCAGCAGTTTACTGGGACAGGGGGAAGATACGCAGTATTTT.

The CDR3 region has the DNA TGCGCCAGCAGCTTGGTTGCTTCGGGGACAGATACGCAGTATTTT. This encodes CASSLVASGTDTQYF. V is TRBV5-1 and J is TRBJ2-3, with D possibly TRBD2 on 5 matching bases. The CDR3 is made up of 15 amino acids. V was clipped by 0 bases and J by 3 bases, with 11 bases between them. The germline V gene has CDR1 SGHRS and CDR2 YFSETQ.